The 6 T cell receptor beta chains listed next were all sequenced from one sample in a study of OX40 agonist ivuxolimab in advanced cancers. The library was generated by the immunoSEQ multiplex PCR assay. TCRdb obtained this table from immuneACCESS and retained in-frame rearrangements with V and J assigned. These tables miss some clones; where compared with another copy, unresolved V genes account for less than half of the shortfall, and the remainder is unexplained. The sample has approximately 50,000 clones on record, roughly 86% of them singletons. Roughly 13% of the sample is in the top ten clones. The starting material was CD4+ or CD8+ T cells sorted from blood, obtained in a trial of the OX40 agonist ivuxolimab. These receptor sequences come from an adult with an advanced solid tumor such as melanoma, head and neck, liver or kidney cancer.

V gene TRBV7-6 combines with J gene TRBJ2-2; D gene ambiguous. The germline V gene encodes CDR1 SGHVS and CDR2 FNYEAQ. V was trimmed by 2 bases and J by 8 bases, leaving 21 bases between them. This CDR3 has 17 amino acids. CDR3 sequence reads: CASSLWMVTLIPGELFF. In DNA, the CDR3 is TGTGCCAGCAGCTTATGGATGGTCACTCTGATTCCTGGGGAGCTGTTTTTT. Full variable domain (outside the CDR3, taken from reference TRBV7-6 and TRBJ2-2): GAGVSQSPRYKVTKRGQDVALRCDPISGHVSLYWYRQALGQGPEFLTYFNYEAQQDKSGLPNDRFSAERPEGSISTLTIQRTEQRDSAMYRCASSLWMVTLIPGELFFGEGSRLTVL.

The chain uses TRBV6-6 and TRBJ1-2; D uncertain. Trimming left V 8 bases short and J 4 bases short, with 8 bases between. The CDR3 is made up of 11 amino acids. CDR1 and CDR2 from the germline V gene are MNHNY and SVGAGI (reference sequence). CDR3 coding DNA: TGTGCCAGCGGAAATAGCTATGGCTACACCTTC. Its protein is CASGNSYGYTF.

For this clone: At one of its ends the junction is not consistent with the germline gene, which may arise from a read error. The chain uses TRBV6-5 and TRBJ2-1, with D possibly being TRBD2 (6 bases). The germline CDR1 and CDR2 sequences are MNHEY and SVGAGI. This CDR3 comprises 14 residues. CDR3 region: CASSSRDSSNEQFF. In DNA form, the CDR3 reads TGTGCCAGCAGTTCTCGGGACTCCTCCAATGAGCAGTTCTTC.

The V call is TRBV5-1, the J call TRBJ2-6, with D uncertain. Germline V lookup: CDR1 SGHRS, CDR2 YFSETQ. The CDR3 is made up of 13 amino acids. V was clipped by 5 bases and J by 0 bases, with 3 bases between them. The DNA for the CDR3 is TGCGCCAGCAGTATCTCTGGGGCCAACGTCCTGACTTTC. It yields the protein CASSISGANVLTF.

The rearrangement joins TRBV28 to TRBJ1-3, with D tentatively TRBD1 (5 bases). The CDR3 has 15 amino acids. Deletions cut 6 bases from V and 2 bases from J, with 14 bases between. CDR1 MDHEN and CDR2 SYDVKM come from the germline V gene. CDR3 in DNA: TGTGCCAGCAGCCCCGGGGGGGTTCCTGGAAACACCATATATTTT. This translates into CASSPGGVPGNTIYF. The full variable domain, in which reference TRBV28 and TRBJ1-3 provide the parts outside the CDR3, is DVKVTQSSRYLVKRTGEKVFLECVQDMDHENMFWYRQDPGLGLRLIYFSYDVKMKEKGDIPEGYSVSREKKERFSLILESASTNQTSMYLCASSPGGVPGNTIYFGEGSWLTVV.

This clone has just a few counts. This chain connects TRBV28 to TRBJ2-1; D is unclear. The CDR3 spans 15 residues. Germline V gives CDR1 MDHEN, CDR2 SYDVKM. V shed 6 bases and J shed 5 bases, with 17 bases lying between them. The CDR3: CASSQPRNTDNEQFF. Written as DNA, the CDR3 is TGTGCCAGCAGCCAGCCCCGGAATACTGACAATGAGCAGTTCTTC.